This note documents a single TCR beta chain sequence. The data derive from a study of control samples from healthy donors and cancer patients. Germline-derived CDR1 and CDR2 are SGHTA and FQGNSA. Trimming left V 5 bases short and J 7 bases short, with 17 bases between. This CDR3 comprises 14 residues. TCRdb's table, derived via immunoSEQ multiplex PCR, lists solely in-frame clones and lacks some. The data contain around 110,000 clones, 88% of them singletons. This receptor was identified in a woman in her seventies in good health. Sequenced material: blood. The chain has TRBV7-2 and TRBJ1-2; D might be TRBD1 (6 bases). The CDR3, as DNA: TGTGCCAGCAGCCCCCAGTCAGGGGTCGGTGGCTACACCTTC. Translated: CASSPQSGVGGYTF.